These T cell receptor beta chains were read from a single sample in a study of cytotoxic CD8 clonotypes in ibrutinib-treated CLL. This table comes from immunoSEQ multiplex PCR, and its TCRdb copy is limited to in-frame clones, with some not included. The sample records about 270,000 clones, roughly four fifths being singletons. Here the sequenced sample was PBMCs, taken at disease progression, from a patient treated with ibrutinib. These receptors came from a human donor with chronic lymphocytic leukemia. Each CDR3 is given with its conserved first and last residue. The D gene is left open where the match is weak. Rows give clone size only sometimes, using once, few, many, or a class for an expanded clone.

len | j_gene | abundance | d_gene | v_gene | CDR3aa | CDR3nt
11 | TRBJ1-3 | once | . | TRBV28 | CASTFRNTIYF | TGTGCCAGCACTTTTCGAAACACCATATATTTT
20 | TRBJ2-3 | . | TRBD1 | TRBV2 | CASSELPLPRTGEFTDTQYF | TGTGCCAGCAGTGAACTACCCCTTCCTCGGACAGGGGAGTTTACAGATACGCAGTATTTT
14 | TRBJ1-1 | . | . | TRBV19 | CASSLGDFNTEAFF | TGTGCCAGTAGTCTCGGGGATTTTAACACTGAAGCTTTCTTT
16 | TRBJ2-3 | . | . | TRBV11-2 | CASSLVLGKSTDTQYF | TGTGCCAGCAGTTTAGTACTAGGGAAGAGCACAGATACGCAGTATTTT
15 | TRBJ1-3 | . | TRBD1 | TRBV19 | CASSIPGGLGNTIYF | TGTGCCAGTAGTATCCCAGGGGGCCTTGGAAACACCATATATTTT
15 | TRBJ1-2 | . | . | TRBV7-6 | CASSYGWGAVGGYTF | TGTGCCAGCAGCTATGGATGGGGGGCCGTCGGGGGCTACACCTTC
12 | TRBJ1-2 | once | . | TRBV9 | CASKVDSYGYTF | TGTGCCAGCAAAGTTGATAGCTATGGCTACACCTTC
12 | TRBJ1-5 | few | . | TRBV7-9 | CASSRYEQPQHF | TGTGCCAGCAGTCGATATGAGCAGCCCCAGCATTTT
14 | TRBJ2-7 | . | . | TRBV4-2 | CASSSRLPPYEQYF | TGTGCCAGCAGCTCCAGACTACCCCCCTACGAGCAGTACTTC
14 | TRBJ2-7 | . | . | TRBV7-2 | CASSLSRGEYEQYF | TGTGCCAGCAGCTTAAGCAGGGGGGAATACGAGCAGTACTTC
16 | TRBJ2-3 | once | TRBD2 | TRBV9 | CASSVGSGTITDTQYF | TGTGCCAGCAGCGTAGGGAGCGGGACCATCACAGATACGCAGTATTTT
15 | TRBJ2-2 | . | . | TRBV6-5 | CASSYVDKYTGELFF | TGTGCCAGCAGTTACGTGGACAAATACACCGGGGAGCTGTTTTTT
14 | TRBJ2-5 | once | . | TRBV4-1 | CASSQRQNQETQYF | TGCGCCAGCAGCCAAAGACAGAACCAAGAGACCCAGTACTTC
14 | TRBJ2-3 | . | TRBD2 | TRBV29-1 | CSVVREESTDTQYF | TGCAGCGTTGTGCGGGAGGAGTCGACAGATACGCAGTATTTT
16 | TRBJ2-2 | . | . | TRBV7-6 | CASSPRGTQNTGELFF | TGTGCCAGCAGCCCGAGGGGGACGCAGAACACCGGGGAGCTGTTTTTT
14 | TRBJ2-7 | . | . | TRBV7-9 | CASSHARGSYEQYF | TGTGCCAGCAGCCACGCAAGGGGCTCCTACGAGCAGTACTTC
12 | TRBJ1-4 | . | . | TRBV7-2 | CASSLDREKLFF | TGTGCCAGCAGCTTAGACCGTGAAAAACTGTTTTTT
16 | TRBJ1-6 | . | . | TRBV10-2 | CASSDRSYASNSPLHF | TGCGCCAGCAGTGACAGGAGTTACGCATCCAATTCACCCCTCCACTTT
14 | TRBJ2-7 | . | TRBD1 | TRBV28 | CASRWDRVTYEQYF | TGTGCCAGCAGATGGGACAGGGTCACCTACGAGCAGTACTTC
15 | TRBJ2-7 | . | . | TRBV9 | CASSASGSPHYEQYF | TGTGCCAGCAGCGCCTCAGGATCACCTCACTACGAGCAGTACTTC
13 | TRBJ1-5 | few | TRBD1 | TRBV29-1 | CSVRQGTGQPQHF | TGCAGCGTACGACAGGGGACGGGTCAGCCCCAGCATTTT
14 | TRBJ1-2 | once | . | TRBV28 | CASSYSSTNYGYTF | TGTGCCAGCAGTTACAGCAGTACTAACTATGGCTACACCTTC
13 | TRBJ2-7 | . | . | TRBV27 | CASSFGAPYEQYF | TGTGCCAGCTCGTTCGGGGCGCCCTACGAGCAGTACTTC
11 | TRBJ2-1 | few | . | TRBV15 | CATSKNNEQFF | TGTGCCACCAGCAAAAACAATGAGCAGTTCTTC
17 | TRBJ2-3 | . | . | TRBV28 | CASSLVGGLHEADTQYF | TGTGCCAGCAGTTTGGTAGGGGGACTACATGAGGCAGATACGCAGTATTTT
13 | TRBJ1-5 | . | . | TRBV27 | CASSVQGYQPQHF | TGTGCCAGCAGCGTACAGGGTTATCAGCCCCAGCATTTT
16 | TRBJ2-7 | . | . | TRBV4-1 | CASSQTRLGQSYEQYF | TGCGCCAGCAGCCAGACCCGACTAGGACAATCCTACGAGCAGTACTTC
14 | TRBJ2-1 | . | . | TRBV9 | CASSVLGSHNEQFF | TGTGCCAGCAGCGTTCTGGGGAGCCACAATGAGCAGTTCTTC
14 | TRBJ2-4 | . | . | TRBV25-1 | CASSLEGLKNIQYF | TGTGCCAGCAGTTTAGAGGGTCTAAAAAACATTCAGTACTTC
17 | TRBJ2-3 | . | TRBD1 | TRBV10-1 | CASSESRTGIGTDTQYF | TGCGCCAGCAGTGAGTCGAGGACAGGGATTGGTACAGATACGCAGTATTTT
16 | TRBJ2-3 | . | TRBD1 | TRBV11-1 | CASSLQGQGAADTQYF | TGTGCCAGCAGCTTACAGGGACAGGGGGCAGCAGATACGCAGTATTTT
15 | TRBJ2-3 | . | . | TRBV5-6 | CASSLRGRGTDTQYF | TGTGCCAGCAGCTTGAGAGGCAGGGGCACAGATACGCAGTATTTT
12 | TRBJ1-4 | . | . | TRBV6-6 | CASSRGSEKLFF | TGTGCCAGCAGTAGGGGATCCGAAAAACTGTTTTTT
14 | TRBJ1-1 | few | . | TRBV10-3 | CATSKGPLDPEAFF | TGTGCCACCAGCAAGGGTCCCTTAGATCCTGAAGCTTTCTTT
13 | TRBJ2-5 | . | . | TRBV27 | CASVGAGQETQYF | TGTGCCAGCGTAGGAGCAGGTCAAGAGACCCAGTACTTC
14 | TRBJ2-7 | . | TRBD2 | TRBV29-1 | CSVELAGGPYEQYF | TGCAGCGTCGAACTAGCGGGAGGGCCCTACGAGCAGTACTTC
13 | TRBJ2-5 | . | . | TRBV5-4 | CASSFRQGETQYF | TGTGCCAGCAGCTTTCGTCAGGGAGAGACCCAGTACTTC
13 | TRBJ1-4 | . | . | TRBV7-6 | CASSQLRGGKLFF | TGTGCCAGCAGCCAACTGCGGGGAGGAAAACTGTTTTTT
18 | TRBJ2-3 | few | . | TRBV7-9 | CASSLRLQGGISTDTQYF | TGTGCCAGCAGCTTACGGCTCCAGGGGGGGATTAGCACAGATACGCAGTATTTT
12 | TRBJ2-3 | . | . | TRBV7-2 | CASSLIENTQYF | TGTGCCAGCAGCTTAATTGAGAATACGCAGTATTTT
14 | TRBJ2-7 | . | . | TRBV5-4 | CASSLFGGPDGQYF | TGTGCCAGCAGCTTGTTCGGGGGGCCCGACGGGCAGTACTTC
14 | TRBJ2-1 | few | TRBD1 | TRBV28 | CASYTGGAYNEQFF | TGTGCCAGCTATACAGGGGGCGCCTACAATGAGCAGTTCTTC
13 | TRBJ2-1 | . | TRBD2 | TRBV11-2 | CASGREIYNEQFF | TGTGCCAGCGGGCGGGAGATATACAATGAGCAGTTCTTC
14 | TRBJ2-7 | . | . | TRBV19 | CASSMGRGNYEQYF | TGTGCCAGTAGTATGGGTCGGGGGAACTACGAGCAGTACTTC
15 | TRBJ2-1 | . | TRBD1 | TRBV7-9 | CASSSPGQGYNEQFF | TGTGCCAGCAGCTCCCCGGGACAGGGGTACAATGAGCAGTTCTTC
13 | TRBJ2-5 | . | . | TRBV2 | CASSKDTQETQYF | TGTGCCAGCAGTAAAGACACGCAAGAGACCCAGTACTTC
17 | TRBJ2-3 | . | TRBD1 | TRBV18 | CASSPPRDREITDTQYF | TGTGCCAGCTCACCACCACGGGACAGGGAGATCACAGATACGCAGTATTTT